A selection of T cell receptor beta chains follows, all from one sample in a study of vaccination and CD4 T cells after COVID-19. TCRdb analysed the PCR reads with MiXCR anew, one entry per CDR3 protein. The top ten hold approximately 10% of the sample, which has under 20,000 distinct CDR3 sequences, around 40% seen once. These receptors have no identified antigens. The source was CD4+ T cells from blood, cultured in vitro, collected after SARS-CoV-2 vaccination. The receptors derive from a human donor who had recovered from COVID-19. CDR3s include the opening cysteine and the closing phenylalanine or tryptophan. The D gene is left open where the match is weak. Only part of the rows carry a size: once, few, many, or a class if the clone is expanded.

CDR3aa: CASSQGGIAGGSTDTQYF
CDR3nt: TGCGCCAGCAGCCAAGGGGGAATAGCGGGGGGGAGCACAGATACGCAGTATTTT
j_gene: TRBJ2-3
v_gene: TRBV4-1
len: 18
d_gene: TRBD2
abundance: .

CDR3aa: CASSDTRTSSYEQYF
CDR3nt: TGTGCCAGCAGTGACACTCGGACTAGCTCCTACGAGCAGTACTTC
j_gene: TRBJ2-7
v_gene: TRBV6-2/TRBV6-3
len: 15
d_gene: TRBD2
abundance: .

CDR3aa: CASTGAGELFF
CDR3nt: TGTGCCAGCACCGGGGCCGGGGAGCTGTTTTTT
j_gene: TRBJ2-2
v_gene: TRBV6-1
len: 11
d_gene: .
abundance: few

CDR3aa: CASISRWDYNEQFF
CDR3nt: TGTGCCAGCATCTCCCGGTGGGACTACAATGAGCAGTTCTTC
j_gene: TRBJ2-1
v_gene: TRBV6-1
len: 14
d_gene: .
abundance: few

CDR3aa: CASSVGPGNTEAFF
CDR3nt: TGTGCCAGCAGCGTAGGGCCGGGGAATACTGAAGCTTTCTTT
j_gene: TRBJ1-1
v_gene: TRBV9
len: 14
d_gene: .
abundance: once

CDR3aa: CASSLLRAEQFF
CDR3nt: TGTGCCAGCAGTTTACTACGGGCTGAGCAGTTCTTC
j_gene: TRBJ2-1
v_gene: TRBV28
len: 12
d_gene: .
abundance: .

CDR3aa: CASSLAGVYEQYF
CDR3nt: TGTGCCAGCAGCTTAGCAGGGGTCTACGAGCAGTACTTC
j_gene: TRBJ2-7
v_gene: TRBV7-8
len: 13
d_gene: .
abundance: few

CDR3aa: CASSALGTNTGELFF
CDR3nt: TGTGCCAGCAGTGCCCTCGGGACCAACACCGGGGAGCTGTTTTTT
j_gene: TRBJ2-2
v_gene: TRBV27
len: 15
d_gene: .
abundance: few

CDR3aa: CASSLGQRNTGELFF
CDR3nt: TGTGCCAGCAGCTTGGGACAGAGAAACACCGGGGAGCTGTTTTTT
j_gene: TRBJ2-2
v_gene: TRBV7-9
len: 15
d_gene: TRBD1
abundance: .

CDR3aa: CASGIGGANYGYTF
CDR3nt: TGTGCCAGCGGCATTGGGGGGGCTAACTATGGCTACACCTTC
j_gene: TRBJ1-2
v_gene: TRBV6-1
len: 14
d_gene: .
abundance: few

CDR3aa: CASSTPGLSDTQYF
CDR3nt: TGTGCCAGCAGCACGCCGGGGCTTTCAGATACGCAGTATTTT
j_gene: TRBJ2-3
v_gene: TRBV5-4
len: 14
d_gene: .
abundance: .

CDR3aa: CASTNVNTGELFF
CDR3nt: TGTGCCAGTACGAATGTGAACACCGGGGAGCTGTTTTTT
j_gene: TRBJ2-2
v_gene: TRBV19
len: 13
d_gene: .
abundance: .

CDR3aa: CASSYGLNTGELFF
CDR3nt: TGTGCCAGCAGCTACGGCCTCAACACCGGGGAGCTGTTTTTT
j_gene: TRBJ2-2
v_gene: TRBV7-6
len: 14
d_gene: .
abundance: few

CDR3aa: CSASPGGFLGTEAFF
CDR3nt: TGCAGTGCTAGCCCTGGGGGTTTTTTGGGCACTGAAGCTTTCTTT
j_gene: TRBJ1-1
v_gene: TRBV20-1
len: 15
d_gene: .
abundance: few

CDR3aa: CASSSSGGTYEQYF
CDR3nt: TGTGCCAGCAGCTCTTCGGGGGGGACCTACGAGCAGTACTTC
j_gene: TRBJ2-7
v_gene: TRBV11-3
len: 14
d_gene: TRBD2
abundance: .

CDR3aa: CASSLMDRVYGYTF
CDR3nt: TGTGCCAGCAGCTTAATGGACAGGGTATATGGCTACACCTTC
j_gene: TRBJ1-2
v_gene: TRBV7-6
len: 14
d_gene: TRBD1
abundance: .

CDR3aa: CATSDSSDRGSYGYTF
CDR3nt: TGTGCCACCAGTGACTCGTCGGACAGGGGTAGCTATGGCTACACCTTC
j_gene: TRBJ1-2
v_gene: TRBV24-1
len: 16
d_gene: TRBD1
abundance: .

CDR3aa: CAISERSGFSSYEQYF
CDR3nt: TGTGCCATCAGTGAAAGAAGCGGGTTCTCCTCCTACGAGCAGTACTTC
j_gene: TRBJ2-7
v_gene: TRBV10-3
len: 16
d_gene: .
abundance: .

CDR3aa: CSARVRDYWSNEQFF
CDR3nt: TGCAGTGCTAGGGTAAGGGACTACTGGAGCAATGAGCAGTTCTTC
j_gene: TRBJ2-1
v_gene: TRBV20-1
len: 15
d_gene: TRBD2
abundance: .

CDR3aa: CASSTEGRGSAAETQYF
CDR3nt: TGTGCCAGCAGCACGGAGGGGAGGGGATCGGCTGCGGAGACCCAGTACTTC
j_gene: TRBJ2-5
v_gene: TRBV7-2
len: 17
d_gene: TRBD2
abundance: few

CDR3aa: CASSPRTGTGGNHNSPLHF
CDR3nt: TGTGCCAGCAGCCCCCGAACCGGGACAGGGGGGAATCATAATTCACCCCTCCACTTT
j_gene: TRBJ1-6
v_gene: TRBV7-2
len: 19
d_gene: TRBD1
abundance: few

CDR3aa: CPSPIDSDTQYF
CDR3nt: TGTCCAAGCCCAATCGACTCGGATACGCAGTATTTT
j_gene: TRBJ2-3
v_gene: TRBV6-1
len: 12
d_gene: .
abundance: .

CDR3aa: CASTSNPYNEQFF
CDR3nt: TGTGCCAGTACAAGCAACCCTTACAATGAGCAGTTCTTC
j_gene: TRBJ2-1
v_gene: TRBV19
len: 13
d_gene: .
abundance: .

CDR3aa: CASSYNRDTLSRGYTF
CDR3nt: TGTGCCAGCAGTTACAACCGTGACACCCTCTCTCGTGGCTACACCTTC
j_gene: TRBJ1-2
v_gene: TRBV6-5
len: 16
d_gene: .
abundance: .

CDR3aa: CASSLHRSDQPQHF
CDR3nt: TGTGCCAGCAGTTTACATAGGTCGGATCAGCCCCAGCATTTT
j_gene: TRBJ1-5
v_gene: TRBV12-3/TRBV12-4
len: 14
d_gene: .
abundance: once

CDR3aa: CASSMRQGAFLTDTQYF
CDR3nt: TGTGCCAGTAGTATGAGACAGGGGGCTTTCTTGACAGATACGCAGTATTTT
j_gene: TRBJ2-3
v_gene: TRBV19
len: 17
d_gene: TRBD1
abundance: .

CDR3aa: CASSLSGALGEQYF
CDR3nt: TGTGCCAGCAGTTTATCAGGGGCCCTAGGCGAGCAGTACTTC
j_gene: TRBJ2-7
v_gene: TRBV12-3/TRBV12-4
len: 14
d_gene: .
abundance: .

CDR3aa: CASSLVGGDTDTQYF
CDR3nt: TGTGCCAGCAGCCTCGTAGGGGGCGACACAGATACGCAGTATTTT
j_gene: TRBJ2-3
v_gene: TRBV7-2
len: 15
d_gene: TRBD1
abundance: .

CDR3aa: CASVSRGGGGYTF
CDR3nt: TGTGCCAGCGTGAGCCGGGGGGGAGGGGGCTACACCTTC
j_gene: TRBJ1-2
v_gene: TRBV6-1
len: 13
d_gene: .
abundance: .

CDR3aa: CASSSDRGPNSNQPQHF
CDR3nt: TGTGCCAGCAGCTCAGACAGGGGACCGAATAGCAATCAGCCCCAGCATTTT
j_gene: TRBJ1-5
v_gene: TRBV7-9
len: 17
d_gene: TRBD1
abundance: .

CDR3aa: CSARDGGRAADTQYF
CDR3nt: TGCAGTGCTAGAGATGGAGGGAGGGCCGCAGATACGCAGTATTTT
j_gene: TRBJ2-3
v_gene: TRBV20-1
len: 15
d_gene: TRBD2
abundance: .

CDR3aa: CASSLVLGQPQHF
CDR3nt: TGTGCCAGCAGTTTAGTTTTGGGTCAGCCCCAGCATTTT
j_gene: TRBJ1-5
v_gene: TRBV27
len: 13
d_gene: .
abundance: few

CDR3aa: CASRISGALNSPLHF
CDR3nt: TGTGCCAGCAGGATATCCGGAGCCCTAAATTCACCCCTCCACTTT
j_gene: TRBJ1-6
v_gene: TRBV7-9
len: 15
d_gene: .
abundance: .

CDR3aa: CASSSSYGQGKAEAFF
CDR3nt: TGTGCCAGCAGTTCGTCGTACGGACAGGGGAAGGCTGAAGCTTTCTTT
j_gene: TRBJ1-1
v_gene: TRBV6-2/TRBV6-3
len: 16
d_gene: TRBD1
abundance: .

CDR3aa: CSAGGSSYEQYF
CDR3nt: TGCAGTGCGGGCGGGTCCTCCTACGAGCAGTACTTC
j_gene: TRBJ2-7
v_gene: TRBV20-1
len: 12
d_gene: .
abundance: few

CDR3aa: CASRVSTDTQYF
CDR3nt: TGTGCCAGCAGGGTTAGCACAGATACGCAGTATTTT
j_gene: TRBJ2-3
v_gene: TRBV6-1
len: 12
d_gene: .
abundance: few

CDR3aa: CATRTEDQPQHF
CDR3nt: TGTGCCACCCGGACAGAAGATCAGCCCCAGCATTTT
j_gene: TRBJ1-5
v_gene: TRBV19
len: 12
d_gene: .
abundance: .

CDR3aa: CASSQTTSGTQYF
CDR3nt: TGTGCCAGCAGCCAAACTACCTCGGGGACCCAGTACTTC
j_gene: TRBJ2-5
v_gene: TRBV7-2
len: 13
d_gene: .
abundance: few

CDR3aa: CASSVERGGVWNEQFF
CDR3nt: TGTGCCAGCAGCGTAGAACGGGGGGGTGTTTGGAATGAGCAGTTCTTC
j_gene: TRBJ2-1
v_gene: TRBV9
len: 16
d_gene: TRBD2
abundance: .

CDR3aa: CASSEAPRYGYTF
CDR3nt: TGTGCCAGCAGTGAAGCGCCGCGTTATGGCTACACCTTC
j_gene: TRBJ1-2
v_gene: TRBV6-1
len: 13
d_gene: .
abundance: .

CDR3aa: CSVETGQGGYTF
CDR3nt: TGCAGCGTTGAAACAGGGCAAGGGGGCTACACCTTC
j_gene: TRBJ1-2
v_gene: TRBV29-1
len: 12
d_gene: .
abundance: .

CDR3aa: CASTRQENQPQHF
CDR3nt: TGTGCCAGCACCCGACAGGAGAATCAGCCCCAGCATTTT
j_gene: TRBJ1-5
v_gene: TRBV6-1
len: 13
d_gene: .
abundance: .

CDR3aa: CASSHERGGYGYTF
CDR3nt: TGTGCCAGCAGCCACGAGCGGGGCGGCTATGGCTACACCTTC
j_gene: TRBJ1-2
v_gene: TRBV5-4
len: 14
d_gene: .
abundance: .

CDR3aa: CASSYFEAGATGGEQFF
CDR3nt: TGTGCCAGCAGTTATTTCGAAGCGGGAGCGACGGGAGGTGAGCAGTTCTTC
j_gene: TRBJ2-1
v_gene: TRBV6-2/TRBV6-3
len: 17
d_gene: TRBD2
abundance: .

CDR3aa: CASSARQGFSETQYF
CDR3nt: TGTGCCAGCAGTGCCCGACAGGGATTTTCAGAGACCCAGTACTTC
j_gene: TRBJ2-5
v_gene: TRBV6-4
len: 15
d_gene: TRBD1
abundance: .